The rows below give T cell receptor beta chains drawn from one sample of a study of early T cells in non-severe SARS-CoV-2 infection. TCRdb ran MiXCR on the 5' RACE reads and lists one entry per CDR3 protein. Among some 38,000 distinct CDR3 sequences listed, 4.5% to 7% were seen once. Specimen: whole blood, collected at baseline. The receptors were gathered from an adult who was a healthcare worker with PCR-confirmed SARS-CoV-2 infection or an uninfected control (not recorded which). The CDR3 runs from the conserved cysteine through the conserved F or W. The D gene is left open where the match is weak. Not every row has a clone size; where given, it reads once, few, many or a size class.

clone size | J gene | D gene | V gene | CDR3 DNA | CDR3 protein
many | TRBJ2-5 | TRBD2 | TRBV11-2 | TGTGCCAGCAGCTTAGCCCTACTAGCGGGAGGGCGCCAAGAGACCCAGTACTTC | CASSLALLAGGRQETQYF
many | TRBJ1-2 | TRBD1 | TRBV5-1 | TGCGCCAGCAGCTCCGGGGACAGGGGGTATGGCTACACCTTC | CASSSGDRGYGYTF
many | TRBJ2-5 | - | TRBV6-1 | TGTGCCAGCAGTGACCCATTCCGGGCTAGGGGAGAGACCCAGTACTTC | CASSDPFRARGETQYF
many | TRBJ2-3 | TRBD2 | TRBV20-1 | TGCAGTGCTAGTCAAGCGGGGGGCACAGATACGCAGTATTTT | CSASQAGGTDTQYF
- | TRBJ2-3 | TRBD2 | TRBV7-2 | TGTGCCAGCAGCTTATTGGGGGGGACAGATACGCAGTATTTT | CASSLLGGTDTQYF
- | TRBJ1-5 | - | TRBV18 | TGTGCCAGCTCACCCGCCCCGGGTCCCAATCAGCCCCAGCATTTT | CASSPAPGPNQPQHF
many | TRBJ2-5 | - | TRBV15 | TGTGCCACCAGCAGAGCGGGAGAAGAGACCCAGTACTTC | CATSRAGEETQYF
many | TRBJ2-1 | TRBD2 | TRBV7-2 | TGTGCCAGCAGCTTAGGCCTGCCGTTTAGCGGGGAATACTACAATGAGCAGTTCTTC | CASSLGLPFSGEYYNEQFF
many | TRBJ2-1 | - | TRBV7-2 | TGTGCCAGCAGCAGTTTCAATGAGCAGTTCTTC | CASSSFNEQFF
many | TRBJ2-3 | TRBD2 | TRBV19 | TGTGCCAGTAGTATAGGGGCTAGCGGGAGGGATACGCAGTATTTT | CASSIGASGRDTQYF
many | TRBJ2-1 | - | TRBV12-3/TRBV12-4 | TGTGCCAGCAGCCCTCTCGGCAATGAGCAGTTCTTC | CASSPLGNEQFF
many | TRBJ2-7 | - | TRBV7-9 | TGTGCCAGCAGCGGGGGCGGGCCTTCATCATACGAGCAGTACTTC | CASSGGGPSSYEQYF
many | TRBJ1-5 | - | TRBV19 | TGTGCCACCGGGAGGAGCCGAGATGGCAATCAGCCCCAGCATTTT | CATGRSRDGNQPQHF
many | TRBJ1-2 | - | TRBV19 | TGTGCCAGTAGTGCCCTCGGAGGACAGACGGCGGGCTATGGCTACACCTTC | CASSALGGQTAGYGYTF
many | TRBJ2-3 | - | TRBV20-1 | TGCAGTGCTAGAGATCCGGGGGGCACAGATACGCAGTATTTT | CSARDPGGTDTQYF
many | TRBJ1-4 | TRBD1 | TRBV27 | TGTGCCAGCAGTCCTCGGCCCGGGACAGGGTATGAAAAACTGTTTTTT | CASSPRPGTGYEKLFF
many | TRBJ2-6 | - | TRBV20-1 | TGCAGTGCTAATATGGGGGCCAACGTCCTGACTTTC | CSANMGANVLTF
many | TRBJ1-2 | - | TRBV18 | TGTGCCAGCTCCCCGGACATGAGCTATGGCTACACCTTC | CASSPDMSYGYTF
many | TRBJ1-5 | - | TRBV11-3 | TGTGCCAGCAGCCCTGGACACCCTAATCAGCCCCAGCATTTT | CASSPGHPNQPQHF
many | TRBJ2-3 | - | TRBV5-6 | TGTGCCAGCAGCTTCGGCCGGGCAGATACGCAGTATTTT | CASSFGRADTQYF
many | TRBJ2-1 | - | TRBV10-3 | TGTGCCGTCTCTTCTCAGGTACATGAGCAGTTCTTC | CAVSSQVHEQFF
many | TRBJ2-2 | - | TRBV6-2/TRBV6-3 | TGTGCCAGCAGTTATTACGCTGCGAACACCGGGGAGCTGTTTTTT | CASSYYAANTGELFF
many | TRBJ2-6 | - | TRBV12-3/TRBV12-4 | TGTGCCAGCAGTTTAGGTCGGCGAGGGACCGGGGCCAACGTCCTGACTTTC | CASSLGRRGTGANVLTF
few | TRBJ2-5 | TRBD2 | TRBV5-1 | TGCGCCAGCAGCCGGGGGCGGACCGGACTAGCGGTTGCAACCCAGTACTTC | CASSRGRTGLAVATQYF
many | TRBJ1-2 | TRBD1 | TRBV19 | TGTGCCAGTAGTAGAGGGGACAGGGTGATCGACTACACCTTC | CASSRGDRVIDYTF
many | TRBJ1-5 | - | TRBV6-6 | TGTGCCAGCATCCGGGCCTTTGATAGCAATCAGCCCCAGCATTTT | CASIRAFDSNQPQHF
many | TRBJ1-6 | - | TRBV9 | TGTGCCAGCAGCGCTCCGGGACAAGTCAATTCACCCCTCCACTTT | CASSAPGQVNSPLHF
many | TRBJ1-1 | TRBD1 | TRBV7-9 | TGTGCCAGCAGCCTCGACAGGGAGACTGAAGCTTTCTTT | CASSLDRETEAFF
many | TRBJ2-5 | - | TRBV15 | TGTGCCACCAGCTGGGGGTCAGAGACCCAGTACTTC | CATSWGSETQYF
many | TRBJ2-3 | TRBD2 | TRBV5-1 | TGCGCCAGCTCGTCCTGGACTAGCGGGGCAGATACGCAGTATTTT | CASSSWTSGADTQYF
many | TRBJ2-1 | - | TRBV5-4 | TGTGCCAGCAGCTTGGGCAGGGGGGTAATTTCGGTTGAGCAGTTCTTC | CASSLGRGVISVEQFF
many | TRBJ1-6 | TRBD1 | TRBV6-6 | TGTGCCAGCAGTTACGGGGGACAGGCCCGTAATTCACCCCTCCACTTT | CASSYGGQARNSPLHF
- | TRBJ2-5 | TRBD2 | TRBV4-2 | TGTGCCAGCAGCCAAGATCTATCGGGAGGACGGGAGACCCAGTACTTC | CASSQDLSGGRETQYF
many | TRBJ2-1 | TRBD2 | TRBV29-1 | TGCAGCAGCGGGAACTACAATGAGCAGTTCTTC | CSSGNYNEQFF
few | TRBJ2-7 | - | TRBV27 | TGTGCCAGCAGTTTATTTTTGGGCCAACCCTACGAGCAGTACTTC | CASSLFLGQPYEQYF
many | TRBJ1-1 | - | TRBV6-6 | TGTGCCAGCAGTTTGCCTGGACAGATTACTGAAGCTTTCTTT | CASSLPGQITEAFF
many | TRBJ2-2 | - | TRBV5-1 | TGCGCCAGCAGCTTGGTAGTTCCCGGGGAGCTGTTTTTT | CASSLVVPGELFF
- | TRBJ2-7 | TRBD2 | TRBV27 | TGTGCCAGCAGTCTCGGGACTAGCGGGGGCTACGAGCAGTACTTC | CASSLGTSGGYEQYF
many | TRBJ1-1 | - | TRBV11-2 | TGTGCCAGCAGCTTAGAACGGGCCAACACTGAAGCTTTCTTT | CASSLERANTEAFF
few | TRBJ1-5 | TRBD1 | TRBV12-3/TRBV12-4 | TGTGCCAGCAGTTCCCATGACAGGGGCAATCAGCCCCAGCATTTT | CASSSHDRGNQPQHF
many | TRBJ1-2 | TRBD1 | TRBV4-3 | TGCGCCAGCAGCGGTCGGACAGGGGCCAACTATGGCTACACCTTC | CASSGRTGANYGYTF
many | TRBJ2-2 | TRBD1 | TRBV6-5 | TGTGCCAGCAGTTCGGACAGGGGAAACACCGGGGAGCTGTTTTTT | CASSSDRGNTGELFF